This T cell receptor (beta chain) was retrieved from a study of Ad26.COV2.S vaccination and SARS-CoV-2 variants. In the study overall: COV1001, an Ad26.COV2.S trial, supplied this vaccine-arm donor. Participants got Ad26.COV2.S intramuscularly, once or twice 56 days apart.

Treatment defined: about 20 received Ad26.COV2.S at low or high dose, single or two shots; roughly five received placebo; per-sample allocation not given. The study sampled participants on day 63 after the first vaccine or placebo injection. The donor was a Boston adult aged 18-55 years. Germline CDR1 is PRHDT and CDR2 is FYEKMQ (reference sequence). The CDR3 consists of 17 residues. After removal of 4 bases from V and 2 bases from J, the junction contained 12 bases not matched to a gene. On this clone itself: Its antigen is unidentified.

Study results and caveats: Breadth, reportedly substantial, characterized the spike-specific CD8+ and CD4+ T cell responses after vaccination.

Sequencing used immunoSEQ multiplex PCR; TCRdb keeps in-frame clones, though not all of them. This table holds 300,000 to 500,000 clones, about 88% found once. This clonotype was obtained from a person aged 18 to 65 who received the Ad26.COV2.S COVID-19 vaccine or a placebo. The rearrangement joins TRBV13 to TRBJ2-3; 7 bases agree with TRBD2. The input for sequencing was peripheral blood, taken in a trial of Ad26.COV2.S vaccine versus placebo. As DNA, the CDR3 is TGTGCCAGCAGCTCGAAACGACTAGCAAGATTCACAGATACGCAGTATTTT. It yields the protein CASSSKRLARFTDTQYF.